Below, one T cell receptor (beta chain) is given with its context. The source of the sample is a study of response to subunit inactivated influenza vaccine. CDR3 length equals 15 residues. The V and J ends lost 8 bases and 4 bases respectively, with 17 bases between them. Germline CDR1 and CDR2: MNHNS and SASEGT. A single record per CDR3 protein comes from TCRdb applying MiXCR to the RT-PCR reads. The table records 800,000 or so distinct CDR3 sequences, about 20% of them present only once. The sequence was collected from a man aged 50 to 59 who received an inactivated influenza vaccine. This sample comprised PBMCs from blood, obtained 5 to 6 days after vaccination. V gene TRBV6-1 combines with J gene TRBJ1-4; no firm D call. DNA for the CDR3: TGTGCCAGCCGTCGCCGGACTGCTTATAATGAAAAACTGTTTTTT. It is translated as CASRRRTAYNEKLFF.